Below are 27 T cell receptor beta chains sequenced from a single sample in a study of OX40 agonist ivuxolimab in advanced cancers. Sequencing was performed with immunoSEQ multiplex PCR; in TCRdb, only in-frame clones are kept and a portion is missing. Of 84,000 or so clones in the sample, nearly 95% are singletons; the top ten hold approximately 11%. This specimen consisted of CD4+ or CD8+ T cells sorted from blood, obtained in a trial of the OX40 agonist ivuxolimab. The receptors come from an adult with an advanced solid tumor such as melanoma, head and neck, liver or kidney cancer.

The CDR3 here is CASSPGTSGMNEQFF. CDR3 DNA: TGTGCCAGCAGCCCCGGGACTAGCGGGATGAATGAGCAGTTCTTC. This chain links TRBV6-5 with TRBJ2-1; 13 positions agree with TRBD2. V lost 6 bases and J lost 7; bases outside the gene matches: 6. Germline V CDR1 and CDR2: MNHEY, SVGAGI. The CDR3 loop spans 15 amino acids.

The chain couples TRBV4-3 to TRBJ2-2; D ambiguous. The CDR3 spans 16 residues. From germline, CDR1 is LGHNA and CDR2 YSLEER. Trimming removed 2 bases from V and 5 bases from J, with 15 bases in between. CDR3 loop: CASSQSHFSRTGELFF. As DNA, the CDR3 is TGCGCCAGCAGCCAATCCCACTTCTCGAGGACCGGGGAGCTGTTTTTT.

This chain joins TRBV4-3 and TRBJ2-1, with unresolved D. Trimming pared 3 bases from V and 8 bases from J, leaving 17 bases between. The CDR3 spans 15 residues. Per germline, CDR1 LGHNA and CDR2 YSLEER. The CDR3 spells CASSHSVAFGDEQFF. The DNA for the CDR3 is TGCGCCAGCAGCCATTCAGTAGCCTTTGGGGATGAGCAGTTCTTC.

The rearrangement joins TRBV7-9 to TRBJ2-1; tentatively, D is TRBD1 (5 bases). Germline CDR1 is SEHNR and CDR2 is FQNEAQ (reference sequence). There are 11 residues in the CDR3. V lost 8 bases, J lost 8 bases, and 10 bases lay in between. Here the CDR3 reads CASGQGDEQFF. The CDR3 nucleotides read TGTGCCAGCGGTCAGGGTGATGAGCAGTTCTTC.

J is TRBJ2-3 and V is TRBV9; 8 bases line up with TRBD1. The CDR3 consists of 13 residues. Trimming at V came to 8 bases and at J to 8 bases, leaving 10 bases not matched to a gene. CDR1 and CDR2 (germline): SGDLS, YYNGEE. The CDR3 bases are TGTGCCAGTAGGGGACAGGACCCCGCTACGCAGTATTTT. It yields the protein CASRGQDPATQYF.

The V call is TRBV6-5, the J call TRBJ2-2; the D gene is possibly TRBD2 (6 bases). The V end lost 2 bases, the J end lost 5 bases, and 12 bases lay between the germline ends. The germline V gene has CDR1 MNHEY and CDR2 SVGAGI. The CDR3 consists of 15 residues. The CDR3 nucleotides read TGTGCCAGCAGTTACGGGAGGTCTTCGACCGGGGAGCTGTTTTTT. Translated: CASSYGRSSTGELFF.

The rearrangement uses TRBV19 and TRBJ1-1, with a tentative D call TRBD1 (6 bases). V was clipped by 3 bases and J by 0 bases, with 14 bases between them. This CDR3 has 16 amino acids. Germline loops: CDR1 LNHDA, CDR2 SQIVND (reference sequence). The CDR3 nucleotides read TGTGCCAGTAGTATCCCGACAGGACATATGAACACTGAAGCTTTCTTT. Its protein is CASSIPTGHMNTEAFF.

This CDR3 is CAWSVYDGLAGNTGELFF. Written as DNA, the CDR3 is TGTGCCTGGAGTGTTTATGATGGACTAGCGGGTAACACCGGGGAGCTGTTTTTT. This chain connects TRBV30 to TRBJ2-2; the match to TRBD2 covers 11 bases. Losses at the gene ends were 0 bases for V and 2 bases for J; bases not matched to a gene: 8. The CDR3 length is 18 residues. CDR1 GTSNPN and CDR2 SVGIG come from the germline V gene (reference sequence).

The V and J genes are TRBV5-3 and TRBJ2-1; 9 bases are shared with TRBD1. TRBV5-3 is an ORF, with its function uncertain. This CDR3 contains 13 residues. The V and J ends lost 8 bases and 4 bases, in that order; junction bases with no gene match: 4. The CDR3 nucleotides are TGTGCCAGCAAGGGACAGGGATACAATGAGCAGTTCTTC. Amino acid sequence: CASKGQGYNEQFF.

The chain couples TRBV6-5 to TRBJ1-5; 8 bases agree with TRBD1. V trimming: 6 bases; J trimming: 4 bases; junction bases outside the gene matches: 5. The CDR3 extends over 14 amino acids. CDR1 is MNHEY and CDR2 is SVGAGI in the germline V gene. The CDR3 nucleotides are TGTGCCAGCAGCCACAGGGGGATAAATCAGCCCCAGCATTTT. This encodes CASSHRGINQPQHF.

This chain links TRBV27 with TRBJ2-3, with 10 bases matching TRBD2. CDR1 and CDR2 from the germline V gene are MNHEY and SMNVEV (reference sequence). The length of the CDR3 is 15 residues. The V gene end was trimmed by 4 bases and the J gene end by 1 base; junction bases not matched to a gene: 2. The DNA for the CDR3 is TGTGCCAGCAGTTCGGGGACTAGCGGCACAGATACGCAGTATTTT. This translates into CASSSGTSGTDTQYF.

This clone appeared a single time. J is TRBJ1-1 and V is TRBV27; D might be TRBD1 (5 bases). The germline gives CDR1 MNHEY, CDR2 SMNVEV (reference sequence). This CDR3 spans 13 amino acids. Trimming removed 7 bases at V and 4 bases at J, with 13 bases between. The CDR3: CASKTSGGTEAFF. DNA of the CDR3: TGTGCCAGCAAAACATCCGGGGGCACTGAAGCTTTCTTT.

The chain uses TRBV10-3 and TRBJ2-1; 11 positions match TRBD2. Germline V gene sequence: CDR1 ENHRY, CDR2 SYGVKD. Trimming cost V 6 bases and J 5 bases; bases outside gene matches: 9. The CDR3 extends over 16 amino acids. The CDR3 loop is CAIRNQTSGIDNEQFF. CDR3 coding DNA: TGTGCCATCAGAAATCAGACTAGCGGGATTGACAATGAGCAGTTCTTC.

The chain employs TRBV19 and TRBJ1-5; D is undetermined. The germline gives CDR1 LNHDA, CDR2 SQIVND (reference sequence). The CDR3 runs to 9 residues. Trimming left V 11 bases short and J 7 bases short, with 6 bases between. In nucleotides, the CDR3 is TGTGCCGCGGGGCAGCCCCAGCATTTT. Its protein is CAAGQPQHF.

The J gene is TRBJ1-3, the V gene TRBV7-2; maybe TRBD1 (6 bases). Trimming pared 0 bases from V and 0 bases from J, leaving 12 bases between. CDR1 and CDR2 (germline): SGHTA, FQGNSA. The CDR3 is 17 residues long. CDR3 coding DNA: TGTGCCAGCAGCTTAGCGGGAGACAGGCCCTCTGGAAACACCATATATTTT. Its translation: CASSLAGDRPSGNTIYF.

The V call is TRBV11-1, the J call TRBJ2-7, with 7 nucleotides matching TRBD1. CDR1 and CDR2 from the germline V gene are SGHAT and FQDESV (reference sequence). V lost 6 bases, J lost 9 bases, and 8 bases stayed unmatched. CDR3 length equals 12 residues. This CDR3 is CASRSQGIGQYF. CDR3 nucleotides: TGTGCCAGCAGGTCACAGGGGATTGGGCAGTACTTC.

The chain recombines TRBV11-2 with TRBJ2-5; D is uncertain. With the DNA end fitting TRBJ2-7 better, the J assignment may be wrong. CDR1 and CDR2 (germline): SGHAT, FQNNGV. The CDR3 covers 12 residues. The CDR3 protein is CASSLDGSEQYF. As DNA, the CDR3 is TGTGCCAGCAGCTTAGATGGAAGCGAGCAGTACTTC.

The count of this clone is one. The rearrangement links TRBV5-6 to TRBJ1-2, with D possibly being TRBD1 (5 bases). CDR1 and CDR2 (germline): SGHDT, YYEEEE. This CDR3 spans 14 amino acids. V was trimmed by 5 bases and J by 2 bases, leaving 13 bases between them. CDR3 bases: TGTGCCAGCAGGGGACCGAACGCCAACTATGGCTACACCTTC. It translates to CASRGPNANYGYTF.

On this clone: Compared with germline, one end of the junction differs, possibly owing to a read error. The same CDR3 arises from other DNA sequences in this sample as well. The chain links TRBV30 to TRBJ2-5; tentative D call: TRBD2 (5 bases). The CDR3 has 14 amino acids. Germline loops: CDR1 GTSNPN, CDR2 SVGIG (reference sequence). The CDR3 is CAWTGSRYQETQYF. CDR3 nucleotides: TGCGCCTGGACTGGCAGCCGATACCAAGAGACCCAGTACTTC.

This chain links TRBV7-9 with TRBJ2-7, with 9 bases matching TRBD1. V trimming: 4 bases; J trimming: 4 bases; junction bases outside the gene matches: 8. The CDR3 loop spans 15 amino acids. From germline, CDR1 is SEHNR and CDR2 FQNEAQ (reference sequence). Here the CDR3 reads CASSSRRDREYEQYF. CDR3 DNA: TGTGCCAGCAGCTCTCGCCGGGACAGGGAATACGAGCAGTACTTC.

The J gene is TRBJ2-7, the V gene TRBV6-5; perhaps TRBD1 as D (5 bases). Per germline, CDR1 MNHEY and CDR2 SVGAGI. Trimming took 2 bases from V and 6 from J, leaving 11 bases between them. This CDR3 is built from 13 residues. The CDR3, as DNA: TGTGCCAGCAGTTACGGGGCACGCTCCGAGCAGTACTTC. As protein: CASSYGARSEQYF.

DNA of the CDR3: TGTGCCAGCAGCTTAGATTTGGGGGAGACCCAGTACTTC. Residues: CASSLDLGETQYF. The rearrangement joins TRBV7-2 to TRBJ2-5; D is uncertain. V was cut by 1 base and J by 5 bases, with 8 bases left in between. The length of the CDR3 is 13 residues. Germline assignment: CDR1 SGHTA and CDR2 FQGNSA.

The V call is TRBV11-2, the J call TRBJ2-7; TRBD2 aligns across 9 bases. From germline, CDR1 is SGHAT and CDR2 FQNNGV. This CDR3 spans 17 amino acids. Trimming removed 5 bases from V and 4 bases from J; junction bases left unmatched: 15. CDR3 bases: TGTGCCAGCAGCGTACCCTACCTAAGCGGGAGGCCTTACGAGCAGTACTTC. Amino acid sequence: CASSVPYLSGRPYEQYF. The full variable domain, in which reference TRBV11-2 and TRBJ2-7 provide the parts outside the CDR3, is EAGVAQSPRYKIIEKRQSVAFWCNPISGHATLYWYQQILGQGPKLLIQFQNNGVVDDSQLPKDRFSAERLKGVDSTLKIQPAKLEDSAVYLCASSVPYLSGRPYEQYFGPGTRLTVT.

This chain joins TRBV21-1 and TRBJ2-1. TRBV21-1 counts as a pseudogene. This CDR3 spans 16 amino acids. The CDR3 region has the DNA TGTGCCAGCAGCACTGAGAGCAGAAGCTCCTACAATGAGCAGTTCTTC. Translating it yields CASSTESRSSYNEQFF.

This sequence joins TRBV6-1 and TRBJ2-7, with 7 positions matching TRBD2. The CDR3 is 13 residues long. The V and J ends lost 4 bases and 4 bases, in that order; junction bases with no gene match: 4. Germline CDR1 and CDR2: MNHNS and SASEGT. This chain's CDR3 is CASSVQGGYEQYF. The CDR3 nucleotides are TGTGCCAGCAGTGTTCAGGGAGGGTACGAGCAGTACTTC.

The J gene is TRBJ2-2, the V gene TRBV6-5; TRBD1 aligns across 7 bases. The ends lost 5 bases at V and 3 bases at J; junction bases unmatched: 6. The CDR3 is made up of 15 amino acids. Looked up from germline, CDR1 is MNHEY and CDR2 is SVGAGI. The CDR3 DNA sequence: TGTGCCAGCAGTCTAAGACAGGGCCACACCGGGGAGCTGTTTTTT. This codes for CASSLRQGHTGELFF.

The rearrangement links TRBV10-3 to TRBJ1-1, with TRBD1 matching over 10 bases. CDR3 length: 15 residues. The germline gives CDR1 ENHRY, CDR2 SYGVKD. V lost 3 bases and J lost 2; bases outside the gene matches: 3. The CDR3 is CAISDGTGVNTEAFF. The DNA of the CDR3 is TGTGCCATCAGTGACGGGACAGGGGTAAACACTGAAGCTTTCTTT.